Listed here are 7 T cell receptor beta chains from one sample, sequenced in a study of shared T cell receptors in the human thymus. TCRdb's copy holds only in-frame clones and misses some; the assay was immunoSEQ multiplex PCR. This sample yields under 850,000 clones, of which roughly 90% are seen a single time; 0.008% to 0.011% belongs to the top ten. The sample also formed part of further work on human thymus T cells.

The sequencing input was thymocytes. The source is a boy in the first two years of life with a congenital heart defect.

The chain joins TRBV7-9 to TRBJ2-5; the match to TRBD2 covers 8 bases. J gave up 8 bases and V 1 base, and 15 bases lay outside the gene matches. Germline values: CDR1 SEHNR, CDR2 FQNEAQ (reference sequence). The CDR3 consists of 17 residues. The CDR3 reads CASSLDRPEGLGETQYF. The CDR3 nucleotides read TGTGCCAGCAGCTTAGACCGGCCTGAGGGACTAGGGGAAACCCAGTACTTC. Filled out from reference TRBV7-9 and TRBJ2-5, the complete variable domain reads DTGVSQNPRHKITKRGQNVTFRCDPISEHNRLYWYRQTLGQGPEFLTYFQNEAQLEKSRLLSDRFSAERPKGSFSTLEIQRTEQGDSAMYLCASSLDRPEGLGETQYFGPGTRLLVL.

This chain connects TRBV4-2 to TRBJ2-7, with 11 bases fitting TRBD1. CDR3 length: 15 amino acids. The germline V gene encodes CDR1 LGHNA and CDR2 YNFKEQ. V trimming: 3 bases; J trimming: 4 bases; junction bases outside the gene matches: 5. CDR3 protein: CASSQEDRGLYEQYF. As DNA, the CDR3 is TGTGCCAGCAGCCAGGAGGACAGGGGGCTTTACGAGCAGTACTTC.

This chain connects TRBV10-1 to TRBJ2-3; 9 bases align to TRBD2. V lost 8 bases and J lost 1; bases outside the gene matches: 10. The CDR3 runs 16 residues. Germline V gene sequence: CDR1 WNHNN, CDR2 SYGVQD (reference sequence). CDR3: CASSPRLAVGTDTQYF. In nucleotides, the CDR3 is TGCGCCAGCTCTCCCCGACTAGCGGTCGGCACAGATACGCAGTATTTT.

The chain combines TRBV4-3 with TRBJ2-1; 9 positions match TRBD1. J gave up 5 bases and V 0 bases, and 11 bases lay outside the gene matches. The CDR3 sequence is 18 residues long. Germline CDR1 LGHNA, CDR2 YSLEER. CDR3 nucleotides: TGCGCCAGCAGCCAAGATAGGGACCCGGGACAGGGAAACAATGAGCAGTTCTTC. As protein: CASSQDRDPGQGNNEQFF.

V and J are TRBV28 and TRBJ1-5; D is ambiguous. This CDR3 has 15 amino acids. Trimming removed 2 bases from V and 0 bases from J, with 8 bases in between. The germline gives CDR1 MDHEN, CDR2 SYDVKM. The chain's CDR3 is CASSLVKNSNQPQHF. CDR3 DNA sequence: TGTGCCAGCAGTTTAGTCAAAAATAGCAATCAGCCCCAGCATTTT.

The chain couples TRBV6-5 to TRBJ2-2; possibly TRBD2 for D (5 bases). CDR1 is MNHEY, CDR2 SVGAGI, per germline. Deletions cut 7 bases from V and 8 bases from J, with 8 bases between. This CDR3 region has 11 residues. The CDR3 loop is CASNSGGELFF. The CDR3 DNA follows: TGTGCCAGCAACTCGGGGGGGGAGCTGTTTTTT.

The rearrangement uses TRBV4-2 and TRBJ1-2, with D tentatively TRBD1 (6 bases). The V end was cut by 0 bases, the J end by 8 bases, with 16 bases between. The CDR3 has 15 amino acids. Germline assignment: CDR1 LGHNA and CDR2 YNFKEQ. The CDR3 is CASSQDLRQAVGYTF. The DNA for the CDR3 is TGTGCCAGCAGCCAAGATCTGCGACAGGCCGTCGGCTACACCTTC.